This T cell receptor beta chain was identified in a study of T cells expressing NK-cell markers (dated by TCRdb to the early 2020s). Context from the whole study: Three sorted T-cell subsets (CD3+CD56+NKG2C+, CD3+CD56+NKG2C- and CD3+CD56-NKG2C+) from several donors had their TCR beta-chain repertoires profiled. Of the eight sequenced donors, seven were found to be HCMV-seropositive and one was found to be HCMV-seronegative. Randomly selected healthy volunteers, three men and five women, were used as the eight sequenced donors. The libraries were sequenced on Illumina HiSeq 2000/2500, MiSeq or NextSeq, producing 2 x 150 bp reads.

In the germline V gene (reference sequence), CDR1 corresponds to SGHKS and CDR2 to YYEKEE. Including cysteine and phenylalanine, the CDR3 has 15 amino acids. The nucleotide record is missing. As for this clonotype: This receptor's antigen is unknown.

Broad study findings and their caveats: In roughly six donors, the dominant CD3+CD56+NKG2C+ clonotypes ranked among the top 10 CD8+ clonotypes, making up about 1.0-7.5% of CD8+ T cells. Whether the expanded NKG2C-expressing T cell clones were specific for HCMV antigens was left unclear. Those dominant clonotypes were again the most abundant among CD3+CD56-NKG2C+ cells in a handful of donors, at roughly 25-60.1%.

Instrument on record: Illumina HiSeq 2000. 5'RACE template switching, by which a universal primer site and unique molecular identifiers were added, was used to make TCR beta cDNA libraries. cDNA synthesis was primed from the TCR beta constant segment, followed by two successive PCR amplification steps. The authors' analysis ran thus. MIGEC handled demultiplexing of the reads and grouping by UMI, while MiTCR was used to assemble and quantify clonotypes. To exclude erroneous sequences, only TCR cDNA sequences supported by at least two reads were retained. Downstream repertoire analysis used the tcR package, and clonotypes were matched across fractions by CDR3 nucleotide sequence plus V segment. VDJmatch was used to annotate antigen specificity against VDJdb, with one amino acid substitution in CDR3 allowed. The reads went through TCRdb reprocessing, and each CDR3 protein sequence gets one entry with no DNA. For this entry, the V and J calls and clone size follow TCRdb and not the study's own pipeline. This sample's clone table shows fewer than 550,000 distinct CDR3 sequences. The ten top clones hold almost 1.5% of the sample.

A commercial ELISA kit detecting HCMV-specific IgG in serum was used to determine HCMV serostatus. Ficoll density gradient centrifugation was used to isolate peripheral blood mononuclear cells from blood. Sequencing was performed on blood T cells: a sorted CD56 or NKG2C T cell subset, CD4+ or CD8+ T cells, or bulk PBMC T cells (not recorded which). The sequence joins TRBV5-5 to TRBJ2-1; TCRdb indicates TRBD1, and absent DNA this call remains unverified. The source is a woman aged 50 to 65 in good health. Donor details come from another sample of the same person, matched by shared clones. The CDR3 region: CASSSPERPFNEQFF.